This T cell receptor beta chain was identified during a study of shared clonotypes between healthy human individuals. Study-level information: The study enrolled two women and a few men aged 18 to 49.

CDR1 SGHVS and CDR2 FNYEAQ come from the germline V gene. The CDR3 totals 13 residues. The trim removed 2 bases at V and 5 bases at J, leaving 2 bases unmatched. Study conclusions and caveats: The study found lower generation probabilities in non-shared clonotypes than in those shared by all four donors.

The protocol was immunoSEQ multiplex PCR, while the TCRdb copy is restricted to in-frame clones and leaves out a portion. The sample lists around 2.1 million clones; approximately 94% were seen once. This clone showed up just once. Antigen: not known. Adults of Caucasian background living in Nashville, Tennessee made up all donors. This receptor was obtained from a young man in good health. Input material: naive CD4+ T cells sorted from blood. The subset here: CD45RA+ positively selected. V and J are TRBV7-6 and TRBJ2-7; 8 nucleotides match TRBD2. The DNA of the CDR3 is TGTGCCAGCAGCTTATCGCGGGGGGACGAGCAGTACTTC. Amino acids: CASSLSRGDEQYF.